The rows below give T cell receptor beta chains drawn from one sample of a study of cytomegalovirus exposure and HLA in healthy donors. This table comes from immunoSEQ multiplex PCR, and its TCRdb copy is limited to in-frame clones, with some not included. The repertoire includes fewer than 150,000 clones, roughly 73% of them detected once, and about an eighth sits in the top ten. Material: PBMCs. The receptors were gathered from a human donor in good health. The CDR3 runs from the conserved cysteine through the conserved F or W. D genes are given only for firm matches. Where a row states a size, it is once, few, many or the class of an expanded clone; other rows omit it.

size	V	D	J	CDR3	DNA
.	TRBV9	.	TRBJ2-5	CASSVAGNGGETQYF	TGTGCCAGCAGCGTAGCGGGGAACGGAGGGGAGACCCAGTACTTC
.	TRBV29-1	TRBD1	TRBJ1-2	CSVVEGARSGYTF	TGCAGCGTTGTTGAGGGGGCGAGATCTGGCTACACCTTC
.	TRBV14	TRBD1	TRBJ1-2	CASSQVPGGAGYTF	TGTGCCAGCAGCCAAGTTCCAGGGGGCGCTGGCTACACCTTC
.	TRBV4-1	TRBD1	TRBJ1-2	CASSQQGAEYGYTF	TGCGCCAGCAGCCAACAGGGGGCGGAATATGGCTACACCTTC
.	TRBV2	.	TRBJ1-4	CASSEDTQNEKLFF	TGTGCCAGCAGTGAAGACACCCAAAATGAAAAACTGTTTTTT
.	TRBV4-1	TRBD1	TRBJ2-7	CASSHHPGQGLGSYEQYF	TGCGCCAGCAGCCATCACCCGGGACAGGGGTTAGGGTCCTACGAGCAGTACTTC
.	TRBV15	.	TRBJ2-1	CATSRDRETAYNEQFF	TGTGCCACCAGCAGAGATCGGGAGACAGCGTACAATGAGCAGTTCTTC
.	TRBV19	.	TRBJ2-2	CASTQSQTNTGELFF	TGTGCCAGTACCCAGTCGCAGACGAACACCGGGGAGCTGTTTTTT
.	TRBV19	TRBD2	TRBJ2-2	CASRERGAANTGELFF	TGTGCCAGTAGGGAGCGGGGGGCCGCGAACACCGGGGAGCTGTTTTTT
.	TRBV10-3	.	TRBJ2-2	CAISEPATNTGELFF	TGTGCCATCAGTGAACCCGCGACAAACACCGGGGAGCTGTTTTTT
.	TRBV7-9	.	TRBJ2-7	CASSVATGYEQYF	TGTGCCAGCAGCGTCGCAACAGGATACGAGCAGTACTTC
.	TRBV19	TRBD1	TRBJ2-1	CASSPGQAISYNEQFF	TGTGCCAGTAGTCCCGGACAGGCAATCTCCTACAATGAGCAGTTCTTC
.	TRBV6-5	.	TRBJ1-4	CASSYFPPGNEKLFF	TGTGCCAGCAGTTACTTCCCTCCGGGGAATGAAAAACTGTTTTTT
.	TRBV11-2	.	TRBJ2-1	CASSSHLRTQSANEQFF	TGTGCCAGCAGCTCCCACCTCCGTACACAATCCGCCAATGAGCAGTTCTTC
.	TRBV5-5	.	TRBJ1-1	CASSTWTLNTEAFF	TGTGCCAGCAGCACCTGGACATTGAACACTGAAGCTTTCTTT
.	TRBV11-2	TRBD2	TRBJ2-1	CASSTLAGGTHNEQFF	TGTGCCAGCAGCACCCTAGCGGGAGGTACTCACAATGAGCAGTTCTTC
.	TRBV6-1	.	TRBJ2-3	CASSELVSTDTQYF	TGTGCCAGCAGTGAACTCGTCAGCACAGATACGCAGTATTTT
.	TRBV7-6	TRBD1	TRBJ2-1	CASSLARTGVDNEQFF	TGTGCCAGCAGCTTAGCGCGGACAGGGGTTGACAATGAGCAGTTCTTC
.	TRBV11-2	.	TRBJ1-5	CASSSTPGPDQPQHF	TGTGCCAGCAGCTCCACCCCAGGGCCGGATCAGCCCCAGCATTTT
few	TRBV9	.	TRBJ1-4	CASSVALTKNEKLFF	TGTGCCAGCAGCGTAGCTCTGACAAAGAATGAAAAACTGTTTTTT
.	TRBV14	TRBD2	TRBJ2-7	CASSPSGTPDEQYF	TGTGCCAGCAGCCCTAGCGGGACCCCTGACGAGCAGTACTTC
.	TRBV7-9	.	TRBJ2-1	CASSLVGLYNEQFF	TGTGCCAGCAGCTTAGTGGGACTGTACAATGAGCAGTTCTTC
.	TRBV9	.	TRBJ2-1	CASSVDGRSYNEQFF	TGTGCCAGCAGCGTAGACGGGAGATCCTACAATGAGCAGTTCTTC
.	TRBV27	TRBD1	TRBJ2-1	CASSGQGSGNEQFF	TGTGCCAGCAGTGGACAGGGGTCGGGGAATGAGCAGTTCTTC
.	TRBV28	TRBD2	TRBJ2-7	CASETGWDSGGSDTYEQYF	TGTGCCAGCGAGACAGGCTGGGATAGCGGGGGGTCCGATACCTACGAGCAGTACTTC
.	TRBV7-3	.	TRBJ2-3	CASQDNTDTQYF	TGTGCCAGCCAGGACAACACAGATACGCAGTATTTT
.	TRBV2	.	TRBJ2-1	CASGVTSHEQFF	TGTGCCAGCGGGGTTACTAGCCACGAGCAGTTCTTC
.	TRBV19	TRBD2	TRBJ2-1	CASSIAGTSAYNEQFF	TGTGCCAGTAGTATAGCTGGGACTAGCGCCTACAATGAGCAGTTCTTC
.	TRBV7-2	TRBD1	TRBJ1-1	CASSLEGANTEAFF	TGTGCCAGCAGCTTAGAGGGGGCGAACACTGAAGCTTTCTTT
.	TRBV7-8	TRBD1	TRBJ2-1	CASSLVGTASTYNEQFF	TGTGCCAGCAGCTTAGTTGGGACAGCAAGTACCTACAATGAGCAGTTCTTC
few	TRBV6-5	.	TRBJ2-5	CASRTQGRETQYF	TGTGCCAGCAGGACACAGGGAAGAGAGACCCAGTACTTC
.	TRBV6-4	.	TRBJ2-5	CASVEATPIAARYQETQYF	TGTGCCAGCGTCGAAGCCACCCCGATCGCAGCCAGGTACCAAGAGACCCAGTACTTC
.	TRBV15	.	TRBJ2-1	CATSRDLWAGNEQFF	TGTGCCACCAGCAGAGATCTCTGGGCAGGGAATGAGCAGTTCTTC
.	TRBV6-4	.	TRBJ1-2	CASSDGDGEVNGYTF	TGTGCCAGCAGTGACGGAGACGGGGAAGTGAATGGCTACACCTTC
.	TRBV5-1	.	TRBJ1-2	CASSLYQNPYGYTF	TGCGCCAGCAGCTTGTACCAGAATCCCTATGGCTACACCTTC
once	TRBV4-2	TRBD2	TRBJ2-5	CASSPGRGAGGPRETQYF	TGTGCCAGCAGCCCAGGGCGGGGAGCGGGAGGGCCGAGGGAGACCCAGTACTTC
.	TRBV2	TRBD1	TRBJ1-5	CASSTGTGGFSNQPQHF	TGTGCCAGCAGTACCGGGACAGGGGGCTTTAGCAATCAGCCCCAGCATTTT
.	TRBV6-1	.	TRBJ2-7	CATGRGTPTDEQYF	TGTGCCACCGGTAGGGGAACTCCTACAGACGAGCAGTACTTC
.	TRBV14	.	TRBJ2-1	CASSRQVAGEQFF	TGTGCCAGCAGTAGACAGGTAGCTGGCGAGCAGTTCTTC
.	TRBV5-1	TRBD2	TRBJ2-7	CASSWTSGRYEQYF	TGCGCCAGCAGCTGGACTAGCGGGAGATACGAGCAGTACTTC
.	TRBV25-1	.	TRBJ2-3	CASSRGTDTQYF	TGTGCCAGTTCCAGGGGAACAGATACGCAGTATTTT
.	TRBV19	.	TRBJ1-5	CASSIGQGWQPQHF	TGTGCCAGTAGTATCGGGCAGGGCTGGCAGCCCCAGCATTTT
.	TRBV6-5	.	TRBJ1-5	CASSRDGDEAQPQHF	TGTGCCAGCAGCCGTGACGGGGATGAAGCTCAGCCCCAGCATTTT
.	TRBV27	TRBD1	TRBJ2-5	CASKQGAGETQYF	TGTGCCAGCAAACAGGGGGCAGGGGAGACCCAGTACTTC
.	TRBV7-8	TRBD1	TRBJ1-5	CASSSGQVSNQPQHF	TGTGCCAGCAGCTCGGGACAGGTTAGCAATCAGCCCCAGCATTTT
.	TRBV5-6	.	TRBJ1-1	CASSPATVNTEAFF	TGTGCCAGCAGCCCAGCTACAGTGAACACTGAAGCTTTCTTT
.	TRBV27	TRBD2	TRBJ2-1	CASSPSSGRGRYNEQFF	TGTGCCAGCAGTCCATCCTCGGGGCGGGGGAGATACAATGAGCAGTTCTTC
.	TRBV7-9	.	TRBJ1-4	CASTLTPQAPNEKLFF	TGTGCCAGCACCCTAACCCCGCAGGCCCCAAATGAAAAACTGTTTTTT